A selection of T cell receptor beta chains follows, all from one sample in a study of shared clonotypes between healthy human individuals. This table comes from immunoSEQ multiplex PCR, and its TCRdb copy is limited to in-frame clones, with some not included. This sample has over 1.4 million clones, with around 95% found just once. The specimen was naive CD4+ T cells sorted from blood. Source of these receptors: a man younger than 40 in good health. Both conserved end residues are part of each CDR3. Fields, in order: clone size, V gene, J gene, D gene, CDR3 protein, CDR3 DNA. D genes are given only for firm matches. Size is stated for part of the rows, as once, few or many counts, or as a class when the clone is expanded.

size: .; V: TRBV15; J: TRBJ2-4; D: .; CDR3: CATSRDTGTKNIQYF; DNA: TGTGCCACCAGCAGAGATACGGGGACCAAAAACATTCAGTACTTC
size: .; V: TRBV6-1; J: TRBJ1-2; D: TRBD1; CDR3: CASSERTGNGYTF; DNA: TGTGCCAGCAGTGAACGGACAGGGAATGGCTACACCTTC
size: .; V: TRBV6-1; J: TRBJ2-3; D: .; CDR3: CASSELPQATDTQYF; DNA: TGTGCCAGCAGTGAACTACCGCAGGCAACAGATACGCAGTATTTT
size: .; V: TRBV6-1; J: TRBJ1-1; D: .; CDR3: CASSQRTNSNEAFF; DNA: TGTGCCAGCAGTCAACGGACTAACTCCAATGAAGCTTTCTTT
size: .; V: TRBV5-1; J: TRBJ2-1; D: .; CDR3: CASSLVSRGTNNEQFF; DNA: TGCGCCAGCAGCTTGGTATCACGGGGCACAAACAATGAGCAGTTCTTC
size: .; V: TRBV27; J: TRBJ1-4; D: TRBD1; CDR3: CASSSDRGGKLFF; DNA: TGTGCCAGCAGTTCGGACAGGGGAGGGAAACTGTTTTTT
size: .; V: TRBV25-1; J: TRBJ2-5; D: TRBD2; CDR3: CASSVLTSGRQETQYF; DNA: TGTGCCAGCAGTGTCTTGACTAGCGGGAGACAAGAGACCCAGTACTTC
size: .; V: TRBV7-2; J: TRBJ1-2; D: .; CDR3: CASSTPPGGAGYTF; DNA: TGTGCCAGCAGCACGCCCCCCGGGGGCGCTGGCTACACCTTC
size: .; V: TRBV5-1; J: TRBJ2-1; D: TRBD2; CDR3: CASSPEGLAGVGNEQFF; DNA: TGCGCCAGCAGCCCTGAGGGACTAGCGGGAGTAGGCAATGAGCAGTTCTTC
size: .; V: TRBV5-1; J: TRBJ2-7; D: .; CDR3: CASSLDKLLADYEQYF; DNA: TGCGCCAGCAGCTTGGACAAATTACTAGCCGATTACGAGCAGTACTTC
size: .; V: TRBV9; J: TRBJ2-2; D: TRBD2; CDR3: CASSVGVAGGPIITGELFF; DNA: TGTGCCAGCAGCGTAGGGGTAGCGGGAGGGCCCATTATCACCGGGGAGCTGTTTTTT
size: once; V: TRBV2; J: TRBJ2-1; D: TRBD2; CDR3: CASSEGLAGGPLEQFF; DNA: TGTGCCAGCAGCGAGGGACTAGCGGGAGGGCCTTTGGAGCAGTTCTTC
size: .; V: TRBV7-2; J: TRBJ2-7; D: TRBD1; CDR3: CASSKETGGYEQYF; DNA: TGTGCCAGCAGCAAAGAAACAGGGGGCTACGAGCAGTACTTC
size: .; V: TRBV6-6; J: TRBJ1-3; D: .; CDR3: CASSPSGGNTIYF; DNA: TGTGCCAGCAGTCCCTCCGGGGGAAACACCATATATTTT
size: .; V: TRBV6-1; J: TRBJ2-7; D: .; CDR3: CASSEGPPTGPYEQYF; DNA: TGTGCCAGCAGTGAAGGACCTCCGACCGGTCCGTACGAGCAGTACTTC
size: .; V: TRBV30; J: TRBJ1-4; D: TRBD1; CDR3: CAFWETGQGSRKLFF; DNA: TGTGCCTTTTGGGAAACGGGACAGGGTTCAAGAAAACTGTTTTTT
size: .; V: TRBV30; J: TRBJ2-7; D: .; CDR3: CAWSQQAEQYF; DNA: TGTGCCTGGAGTCAACAGGCCGAGCAGTACTTC
size: .; V: TRBV4-3; J: TRBJ2-3; D: .; CDR3: CASSPSVRATDTQYF; DNA: TGCGCCAGCAGCCCCTCCGTGAGGGCCACAGATACGCAGTATTTT
size: .; V: TRBV7-2; J: TRBJ2-7; D: TRBD2; CDR3: CASSPLRVAGVNEQYF; DNA: TGTGCCAGCAGCCCATTAAGGGTAGCGGGAGTCAACGAGCAGTACTTC
size: once; V: TRBV5-5; J: TRBJ1-5; D: .; CDR3: CASRHRADNQPQHF; DNA: TGTGCCAGCAGACACAGGGCCGACAATCAGCCCCAGCATTTT
size: once; V: TRBV9; J: TRBJ2-3; D: .; CDR3: CASSGRGSLGDTQYF; DNA: TGTGCCAGCAGCGGGCGAGGTTCGCTCGGAGATACGCAGTATTTT
size: .; V: TRBV5-5; J: TRBJ2-7; D: .; CDR3: CASSLVQGPYEQYF; DNA: TGTGCCAGCAGCTTGGTGCAGGGCCCCTACGAGCAGTACTTC
size: .; V: TRBV18; J: TRBJ1-5; D: .; CDR3: CASSPPASTRSNQPQHF; DNA: TGTGCCAGCTCACCACCCGCCAGTACTAGGAGCAATCAGCCCCAGCATTTT
size: .; V: TRBV9; J: TRBJ2-5; D: TRBD1; CDR3: CASSVGKIAGTAYQETQYF; DNA: TGTGCCAGCAGCGTAGGTAAGATAGCCGGGACAGCGTACCAAGAGACCCAGTACTTC
size: .; V: TRBV6-1; J: TRBJ1-1; D: .; CDR3: CASSLNNGAEAFF; DNA: TGTGCCAGCAGTTTGAATAACGGGGCTGAAGCTTTCTTT
size: once; V: TRBV5-6; J: TRBJ1-1; D: TRBD1; CDR3: CASRVRQGTEAFF; DNA: TGTGCCAGCAGAGTCAGACAGGGGACTGAAGCTTTCTTT
size: .; V: TRBV19; J: TRBJ2-3; D: .; CDR3: CASSSRDTQYF; DNA: TGTGCCAGTAGTAGCAGAGATACGCAGTATTTT
size: .; V: TRBV19; J: TRBJ2-1; D: TRBD2; CDR3: CAIQDTLAGKIEQFF; DNA: TGTGCCATTCAGGACACCCTAGCGGGAAAGATTGAGCAGTTCTTC
size: .; V: TRBV29-1; J: TRBJ1-1; D: .; CDR3: CSVDTEAFF; DNA: TGCAGCGTTGACACTGAAGCTTTCTTT
size: .; V: TRBV6-1; J: TRBJ2-5; D: TRBD1; CDR3: CASSEMTSGQGGGETQYF; DNA: TGTGCCAGCAGTGAAATGACGTCCGGACAGGGTGGGGGTGAGACCCAGTACTTC
size: .; V: TRBV5-4; J: TRBJ2-5; D: .; CDR3: CASSSGAKETQYF; DNA: TGTGCCAGCAGCTCTGGGGCCAAAGAGACCCAGTACTTC
size: .; V: TRBV5-4; J: TRBJ1-1; D: .; CDR3: CASSLIGRYLNTEAFF; DNA: TGTGCCAGCAGCTTGATAGGGCGGTACTTGAACACTGAAGCTTTCTTT
size: .; V: TRBV11-3; J: TRBJ2-3; D: .; CDR3: CASSFGINTDTQYF; DNA: TGTGCCAGCAGCTTTGGGATAAACACAGATACGCAGTATTTT
size: .; V: TRBV5-4; J: TRBJ2-3; D: .; CDR3: CANSFRGTDTQYF; DNA: TGTGCCAATTCGTTCCGAGGCACAGATACGCAGTATTTT
size: .; V: TRBV7-8; J: TRBJ2-3; D: .; CDR3: CASSHLADTQYF; DNA: TGTGCCAGCAGCCACCTCGCAGATACGCAGTATTTT
size: .; V: TRBV6-5; J: TRBJ1-2; D: TRBD1; CDR3: CASSYHTGAGYTF; DNA: TGTGCCAGCAGTTACCATACAGGGGCCGGCTACACCTTC
size: .; V: TRBV11-2; J: TRBJ1-1; D: .; CDR3: CASSLGQLAFF; DNA: TGTGCCAGCAGCTTAGGGCAGCTAGCTTTCTTT
size: .; V: TRBV7-9; J: TRBJ1-2; D: .; CDR3: CASSFIDSVGANYGYTF; DNA: TGTGCCAGCAGCTTCATAGACTCTGTCGGAGCTAACTATGGCTACACCTTC
size: .; V: TRBV10-1; J: TRBJ2-7; D: .; CDR3: CASSRGAGSYEQYF; DNA: TGCGCCAGCAGTCGGGGGGCGGGTTCCTACGAGCAGTACTTC
size: once; V: TRBV30; J: TRBJ1-3; D: .; CDR3: CAWGFRLSSGNTIYF; DNA: TGTGCCTGGGGGTTCAGGCTTAGCTCTGGAAACACCATATATTTT
size: .; V: TRBV5-1; J: TRBJ1-4; D: .; CDR3: CASSLDHTGEKLFF; DNA: TGCGCCAGCAGCTTGGATCATACGGGTGAAAAACTGTTTTTT
size: once; V: TRBV2; J: TRBJ1-5; D: TRBD1; CDR3: CASSSTGTGSVNSNQPQHF; DNA: TGTGCCAGCAGTTCAACCGGGACAGGGTCCGTAAATAGCAATCAGCCCCAGCATTTT
size: once; V: TRBV5-1; J: TRBJ2-6; D: .; CDR3: CASSPDGSGANVLTF; DNA: TGCGCCAGCAGCCCGGACGGTTCTGGGGCCAACGTCCTGACTTTC
size: .; V: TRBV19; J: TRBJ2-3; D: TRBD1; CDR3: CASRTGGTDTQYF; DNA: TGTGCCAGTAGGACAGGGGGCACAGATACGCAGTATTTT